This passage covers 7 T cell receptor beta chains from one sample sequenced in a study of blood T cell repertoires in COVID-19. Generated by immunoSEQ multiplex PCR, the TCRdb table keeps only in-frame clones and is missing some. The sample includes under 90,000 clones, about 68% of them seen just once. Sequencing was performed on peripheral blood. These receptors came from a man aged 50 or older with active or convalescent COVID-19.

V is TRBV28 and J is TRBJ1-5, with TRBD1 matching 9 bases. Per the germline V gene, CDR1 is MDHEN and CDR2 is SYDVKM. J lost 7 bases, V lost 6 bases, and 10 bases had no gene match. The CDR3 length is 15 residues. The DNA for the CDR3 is TGTGCCAGCAGGTTCGGGACAGGGTTTCTACAGCCCCAGCATTTT. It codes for CASRFGTGFLQPQHF. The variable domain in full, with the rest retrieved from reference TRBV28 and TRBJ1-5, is DVKVTQSSRYLVKRTGEKVFLECVQDMDHENMFWYRQDPGLGLRLIYFSYDVKMKEKGDIPEGYSVSREKKERFSLILESASTNQTSMYLCASRFGTGFLQPQHFGDGTRLSIL.

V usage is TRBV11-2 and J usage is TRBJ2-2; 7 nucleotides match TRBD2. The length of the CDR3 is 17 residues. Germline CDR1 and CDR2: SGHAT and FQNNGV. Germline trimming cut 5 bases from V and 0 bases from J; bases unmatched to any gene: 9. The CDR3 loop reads CASSHGLGGTNTGELFF. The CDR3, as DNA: TGTGCCAGCAGCCACGGGCTCGGGGGGACGAACACCGGGGAGCTGTTTTTT. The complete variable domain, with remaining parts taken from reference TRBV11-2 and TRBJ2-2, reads EAGVAQSPRYKIIEKRQSVAFWCNPISGHATLYWYQQILGQGPKLLIQFQNNGVVDDSQLPKDRFSAERLKGVDSTLKIQPAKLEDSAVYLCASSHGLGGTNTGELFFGEGSRLTVL.

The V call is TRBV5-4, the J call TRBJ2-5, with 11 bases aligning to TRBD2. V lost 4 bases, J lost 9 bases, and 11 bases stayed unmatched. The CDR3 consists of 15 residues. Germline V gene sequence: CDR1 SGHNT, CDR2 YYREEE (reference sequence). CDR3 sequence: CASSGGLAELGAQYF. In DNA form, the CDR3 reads TGTGCCAGCAGCGGGGGACTAGCGGAACTCGGGGCCCAGTACTTC.

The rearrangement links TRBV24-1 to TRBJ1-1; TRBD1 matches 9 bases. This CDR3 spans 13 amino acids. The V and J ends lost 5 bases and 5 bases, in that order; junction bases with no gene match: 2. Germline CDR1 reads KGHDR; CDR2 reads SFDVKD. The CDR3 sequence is CATSGGQGTEAFF. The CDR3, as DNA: TGTGCCACCAGTGGTGGACAGGGGACTGAAGCTTTCTTT.

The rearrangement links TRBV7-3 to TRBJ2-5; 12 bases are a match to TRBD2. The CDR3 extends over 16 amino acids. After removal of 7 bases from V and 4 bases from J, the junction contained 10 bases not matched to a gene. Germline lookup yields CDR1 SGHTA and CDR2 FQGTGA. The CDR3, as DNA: TGTGCCAGCATCATCCCACTAGCGGGGGGTTTAGAGACCCAGTACTTC. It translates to CASIIPLAGGLETQYF. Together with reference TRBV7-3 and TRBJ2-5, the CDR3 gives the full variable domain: GAGVSQTPSNKVTEKGKYVELRCDPISGHTALYWYRQSLGQGPEFLIYFQGTGAADDSGLPNDRFFAVRPEGSVSTLKIQRTERGDSAVYLCASIIPLAGGLETQYFGPGTRLLVL.

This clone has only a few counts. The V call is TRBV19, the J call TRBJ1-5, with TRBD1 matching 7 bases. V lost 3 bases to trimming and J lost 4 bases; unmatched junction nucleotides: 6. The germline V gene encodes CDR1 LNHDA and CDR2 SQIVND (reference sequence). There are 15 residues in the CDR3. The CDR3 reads CASSMEGARNQPQHF. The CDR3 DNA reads TGTGCCAGTAGTATGGAGGGGGCGCGGAATCAGCCCCAGCATTTT.

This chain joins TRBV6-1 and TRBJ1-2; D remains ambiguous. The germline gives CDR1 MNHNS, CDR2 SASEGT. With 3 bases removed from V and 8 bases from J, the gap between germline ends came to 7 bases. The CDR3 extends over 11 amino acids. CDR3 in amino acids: CASSETRGYTF. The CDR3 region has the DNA TGTGCCAGCAGTGAGACACGGGGCTACACCTTC.